The 29 T cell receptor beta chains reported below all come from one sample, sequenced in a study of blood T cell repertoires in COVID-19. TCRdb's table, derived via immunoSEQ multiplex PCR, lists solely in-frame clones and lacks some. The table shows 300,000 to 400,000 clones, with about 83% occurring only once. The specimen was peripheral blood. These receptors were taken from a man between 25 and 39 years old with active or convalescent COVID-19.

The gene calls are TRBV15 and TRBJ1-4, with 11 bases that match TRBD1. J was trimmed by 7 bases and V by 1 base; bases with no gene match: 2. This CDR3 is built from 15 residues. Germline values: CDR1 LNHNV, CDR2 YYDKDF (reference sequence). CDR3 region: CATSRVGTGGEKLFF. CDR3 nucleotide sequence: TGTGCCACCAGCAGAGTCGGGACAGGGGGTGAAAAACTGTTTTTT.

With respect to this clone: Other DNA sequences from this sample encode an identical CDR3 as well. V gene TRBV4-1 combines with J gene TRBJ2-5; 8 bases are shared with TRBD1. Losses at the gene ends were 6 bases for V and 1 base for J; bases not matched to a gene: 4. Germline CDR1 and CDR2: MGHRA and YSYEKL. The CDR3 is 14 residues long. The CDR3 DNA reads as TGCGCCAGCAGTCCTGGACAGGGCCAAGAGACCCAGTACTTC. It is translated as CASSPGQGQETQYF.

CDR3 DNA: TGTGCCAGCAGCCAAGGTACCGCTAGCTACGAGCAGTACTTC. It is translated as CASSQGTASYEQYF. The V call is TRBV3-1 (or the pseudogene TRBV3-2), the J call TRBJ2-7; D unresolved. Germline CDR1 and CDR2: LGHDT and YNNKEL (reference sequence). The CDR3 is 14 amino acids. The germline V and J ends were trimmed by 1 base and 3 bases, with 10 bases remaining between them.

This clone has more than one count but fewer than ten. The chain combines TRBV5-5 with TRBJ2-3; 8 nucleotides match TRBD2. Germline V lookup: CDR1 SGHKS, CDR2 YYEKEE (reference sequence). V shed 1 base and J 6 bases; nucleotides not matched to a gene: 4. CDR3 length: 14 residues. This CDR3 is CASSLFEREDTQYF. In nucleotides, the CDR3 is TGTGCCAGCAGCTTGTTCGAGCGGGAGGATACGCAGTATTTT.

The J gene is TRBJ1-6, the V gene TRBV30; D is undetermined. Germline V gives CDR1 GTSNPN, CDR2 SVGIG (reference sequence). Trimming cost V 0 bases and J 0 bases, with 9 bases left between them. The CDR3 totals 16 residues. CDR3 nucleotide sequence: TGTGCCTGGAGTGTACTCTCCGGCTCCTATAATTCACCCCTCCACTTT. Protein: CAWSVLSGSYNSPLHF. Combining the CDR3 with reference TRBV30 and TRBJ1-6 gives the whole variable domain SQTIHQWPATLVQPVGSPLSLECTVEGTSNPNLYWYRQAAGRGLQLLFYSVGIGQISSEVPQNLSASRPQDRQFILSSKKLLLSDSGFYLCAWSVLSGSYNSPLHFGNGTRLTVT.

The gene calls are TRBV30 and TRBJ1-5; perhaps TRBD1 as D (5 bases). The V gene lost 0 bases and the J gene lost 4 bases, with 7 bases spanning the gap. CDR1 and CDR2 from the germline V gene are GTSNPN and SVGIG (reference sequence). This CDR3 is built from 13 residues. This chain's CDR3 is CAWSVQENQPQHF. The CDR3 region has the DNA TGTGCCTGGAGTGTACAGGAAAATCAGCCCCAGCATTTT.

This chain connects TRBV30 to TRBJ2-3, with 7 positions matching TRBD1. The CDR3 runs 14 residues. With 5 bases clipped from V and 4 bases from J, the junction kept 9 bases outside the gene matches. Germline-derived CDR1 and CDR2 are GTSNPN and SVGIG (reference sequence). DNA of the CDR3: TGTGCCTGGGCGACAGGGAAGGCTGCAGATACGCAGTATTTT. It codes for CAWATGKAADTQYF. Full variable domain (remainder filled in from reference TRBV30 and TRBJ2-3): SQTIHQWPATLVQPVGSPLSLECTVEGTSNPNLYWYRQAAGRGLQLLFYSVGIGQISSEVPQNLSASRPQDRQFILSSKKLLLSDSGFYLCAWATGKAADTQYFGPGTRLTVL.

This chain joins TRBV18 and TRBJ2-3, with D tentatively TRBD2 (7 bases). CDR1 is KGHSH, CDR2 LQKENI, per germline. The CDR3 covers 15 residues. V was pared by 1 base and J by 5 bases, with 13 bases between. The CDR3 DNA is TGTGCCAGCTCACCACGGTGGGGGGGCCAAGATACGCAGTATTTT. This encodes CASSPRWGGQDTQYF.

The CDR3 here is CASSSGGGTDTQYF. The CDR3 DNA reads TGTGCCAGCAGCTCTGGGGGGGGCACAGATACGCAGTATTTT. The chain carries TRBV7-3 and TRBJ2-3, with 7 bases aligning to TRBD2. In germline, CDR1 is SGHTA, CDR2 FQGTGA. V was clipped by 4 bases and J by 1 base; unmatched bases: 2. The CDR3 has 14 residues.

This chain connects TRBV5-6 to TRBJ2-2; 10 nucleotides align to TRBD2. V was clipped by 3 bases and J by 3 bases; unmatched bases: 2. The CDR3 extends over 15 amino acids. Looked up from germline, CDR1 is SGHDT and CDR2 is YYEEEE. CDR3 loop: CASSSGTSDTGELFF. CDR3 nucleotides: TGTGCCAGCAGCTCCGGGACTAGCGACACCGGGGAGCTGTTTTTT.

The chain is built from TRBV5-1 and TRBJ2-2; tentatively, D is TRBD1 (6 bases). CDR1 is SGHRS and CDR2 is YFSETQ in the germline V gene. V was clipped by 0 bases and J by 2 bases, with 14 bases between them. This CDR3 is built from 17 residues. The CDR3 is CASSLDPTGKNTGELFF. DNA of the CDR3: TGCGCCAGCAGCTTGGACCCTACAGGGAAAAACACCGGGGAGCTGTTTTTT.

CDR3 coding DNA: TGTGCCAGCAGCCCATCAGCCTCGCGGGAGCAGTACTTC. This encodes CASSPSASREQYF. This sequence joins TRBV7-7 and TRBJ2-7; D remains ambiguous. V lost 5 bases and J lost 7, with 15 bases in between. This CDR3 comprises 13 residues. Germline values: CDR1 SSHAT, CDR2 FNYEAQ (reference sequence).

The rearrangement uses TRBV7-9 and TRBJ1-2; 10 nucleotides line up with TRBD1. The CDR3 is 14 amino acids. Germline V gene data show CDR1 as SEHNR and CDR2 as FQNEAQ (reference sequence). The V and J ends lost 1 base and 6 bases, in that order; junction bases with no gene match: 2. DNA for the CDR3: TGTGCCAGCAGCTTAGTTGGGACAGGGGATGGCTACACCTTC. It yields the protein CASSLVGTGDGYTF.

A remark on this clone: The identical CDR3 is also encoded by other nucleotide sequences in the sample. V is TRBV19 and J is TRBJ1-1, with 8 bases aligning to TRBD1. Germline assignment: CDR1 LNHDA and CDR2 SQIVND (reference sequence). With 6 bases clipped from V and 0 bases from J, the junction kept 0 bases outside the gene matches. The CDR3 runs to 13 residues. In nucleotides, the CDR3 is TGTGCCAGTAGGGACAGGGTGAACACTGAAGCTTTCTTT. It codes for CASRDRVNTEAFF.

CDR3 loop: CASSLAATGAAQYF. CDR3 nucleotide sequence: TGTGCCAGCTCACTTGCCGCGACAGGGGCTGCTCAGTACTTC. This sequence joins TRBV18 and TRBJ2-4; TRBD1 agrees at 8 bases. Per germline, CDR1 KGHSH and CDR2 LQKENI. V lost 4 bases, J lost 12 bases, and 11 bases stayed unmatched. The CDR3 loop spans 14 amino acids.

This chain joins TRBV28 and TRBJ2-1, with D hard to call. V gave up 5 bases and J gave up 10 bases, with 9 bases separating them. CDR1 and CDR2 (germline): MDHEN, SYDVKM. The CDR3 contains 11 residues. The CDR3 sequence is CASSVDIEQFF. The DNA of the CDR3 is TGTGCCAGCAGTGTCGACATAGAGCAGTTCTTC.

This clone has more than one count but fewer than ten. The chain is built from TRBV12-3 or TRBV12-4 and TRBJ2-1, with TRBD1 matching over 9 bases. With 7 bases clipped from V and 7 bases from J, the junction kept 5 bases outside the gene matches. The CDR3 contains 13 residues. CDR3 DNA: TGTGCCAGCAAGGACAGGGGTGAGAATGAGCAGTTCTTC. It yields the protein CASKDRGENEQFF.

This clone was seen more than once but under ten times. This sequence joins TRBV6-2 or TRBV6-3 and TRBJ2-3; 10 nucleotides match TRBD2. The CDR3 contains 17 residues. V was clipped by 5 bases and J by 4 bases; unmatched bases: 12. CDR1 MNHEY and CDR2 SVGEGT come from the germline V gene. The CDR3 coding sequence is TGTGCCAGCAGTATTTCCGGGACTAGCGCTGGGGCAGATACGCAGTATTTT. Its protein is CASSISGTSAGADTQYF.

This clone showed up just once. The V gene is TRBV10-2, the J gene TRBJ2-7; weak D call: TRBD1 (6 bases). The CDR3 has 15 amino acids. V dropped 8 bases and J dropped 6 bases, with 23 bases sitting between them. CDR1 WSHSY and CDR2 SAAADI come from the germline V gene. Here the CDR3 reads CASSTPGHAGFEQYF. CDR3 DNA: TGCGCCAGCTCCACTCCGGGACACGCCGGCTTCGAGCAGTACTTC.

The V and J genes are TRBV25-1 and TRBJ1-1, with TRBD1 as a possible D gene (5 bases). This CDR3 region has 14 residues. Germline V lookup: CDR1 MGHDK, CDR2 SYGVNS. Trimming removed 4 bases at V and 0 bases at J, with 9 bases between. The CDR3 loop is CASSVAGLNTEAFF. CDR3 bases: TGTGCCAGCAGTGTTGCGGGACTGAACACTGAAGCTTTCTTT.

CDR3 amino acids: CASSRDRGVQPQHF. CDR3 coding DNA: TGTGCCAGCAGCCGGGACAGGGGAGTTCAGCCCCAGCATTTT. The chain employs TRBV2 and TRBJ1-5; TRBD1 agrees at 10 bases. The CDR3 loop spans 14 amino acids. From germline, CDR1 is SNHLY and CDR2 FYNNEI. Trimming took 6 bases from V and 6 from J; bases not matched to a gene: 5.

This clone was counted a single time. The chain links TRBV28 to TRBJ1-5; 10 nucleotides align to TRBD1. With V trimmed by 3 bases and J by 5 bases, 1 base remained unmatched. Germline CDR1 MDHEN, CDR2 SYDVKM. CDR3 length equals 14 residues. The CDR3 DNA sequence: TGTGCCAGCAGTTTGGGACAGGGGTATCAGCCCCAGCATTTT. Residues: CASSLGQGYQPQHF. Full variable domain (remainder filled in from reference TRBV28 and TRBJ1-5): DVKVTQSSRYLVKRTGEKVFLECVQDMDHENMFWYRQDPGLGLRLIYFSYDVKMKEKGDIPEGYSVSREKKERFSLILESASTNQTSMYLCASSLGQGYQPQHFGDGTRLSIL.

The genes are TRBV6-6 and TRBJ2-1; the match to TRBD2 covers 7 bases. CDR3 size: 16 residues. Germline V gene lookup returns CDR1 MNHNY and CDR2 SVGAGI (reference sequence). V dropped 6 bases and J dropped 1; count of bases not matched to a gene: 9. CDR3 DNA: TGTGCCAGCAGAGGAGAGCGGGGACTGTCCTACAATGAGCAGTTCTTC. Translation gives CASRGERGLSYNEQFF.

The genes are TRBV4-1 and TRBJ2-2; 8 nucleotides align to TRBD1. Germline V gives CDR1 MGHRA, CDR2 YSYEKL. The trim removed 3 bases at V and 5 bases at J, leaving 8 bases unmatched. The CDR3 spans 16 residues. The CDR3 nucleotides read TGCGCCAGCAGCCAGCCTCAGGGGGCCTTGACCGGGGAGCTGTTTTTT. This translates into CASSQPQGALTGELFF.

The chain links TRBV11-2 to TRBJ1-1; TRBD1 aligns across 8 bases. This CDR3 has 15 amino acids. After removal of 3 bases from V and 0 bases from J, the junction contained 3 bases not matched to a gene. Germline assignment: CDR1 SGHAT and CDR2 FQNNGV. The CDR3 is CASSFQGAMNTEAFF. CDR3 DNA sequence: TGTGCCAGCAGCTTCCAGGGGGCGATGAACACTGAAGCTTTCTTT.

The chain employs TRBV14 and TRBJ1-2, with unresolved D. This CDR3 contains 15 residues. V dropped 5 bases and J dropped 4 bases, with 17 bases sitting between them. CDR1 SGHDN and CDR2 FVKESK come from the germline V gene. The CDR3 protein is CASSYGLSFSYGYTF. CDR3 DNA: TGTGCCAGCAGCTACGGACTGAGTTTTTCCTATGGCTACACCTTC.

This clone was seen just once. This chain links TRBV5-1 with TRBJ1-2; TRBD1 matches 9 bases. The CDR3 is made up of 16 amino acids. Trimming took 4 bases from V and 4 from J; bases not matched to a gene: 11. CDR1 and CDR2 (germline): SGHRS, YFSETQ. The CDR3 DNA reads as TGCGCCAGCAGCACCTTTGTGGGACAGGGAGGCTATGGCTACACCTTC. Encoded protein: CASSTFVGQGGYGYTF.

This chain uses TRBV15 with TRBJ1-3, with a possible D match to TRBD1 (6 bases). The V and J ends lost 3 bases and 0 bases respectively, with 12 bases between them. Germline V gene lookup returns CDR1 LNHNV and CDR2 YYDKDF (reference sequence). This CDR3 spans 16 amino acids. Written as DNA, the CDR3 is TGTGCCACCAGCAGGGACAGTCAATTCTCTGGAAACACCATATATTTT. Translation: CATSRDSQFSGNTIYF. The whole variable domain, remainder taken from reference TRBV15 and TRBJ1-3, is DAMVIQNPRYQVTQFGKPVTLSCSQTLNHNVMYWYQQKSSQAPKLLFHYYDKDFNNEADTPDNFQSRRPNTSFCFLDIRSPGLGDTAMYLCATSRDSQFSGNTIYFGEGSWLTVV.

This chain uses TRBV28 with TRBJ2-7; tentatively, D is TRBD1 (5 bases). CDR1 MDHEN and CDR2 SYDVKM come from the germline V gene. This CDR3 comprises 16 residues. The V end lost 1 base, the J end lost 0 bases, and 13 bases lay between the germline ends. CDR3 sequence (DNA): TGTGCCAGCAGTTTATACTCAGGGATCCCCTCCTACGAGCAGTACTTC. The encoded protein is CASSLYSGIPSYEQYF.